Only one count was recorded for the clone carrying this TCR beta chain. The target antigen is unknown. The CDR3 is 13 residues long. CDR1 and CDR2 (germline): LGHNA, YSLEER. Trimming left V 0 bases short and J 4 bases short, with 6 bases between. These data originate in a study of response to subunit inactivated influenza vaccine. Study findings and constraints: It was suggested by the authors that few new T cells are recruited by each seasonal influenza vaccination.

TCRdb reprocessed the RT-PCR reads with MiXCR, giving one entry per CDR3 protein. The sample has hundreds of thousands of distinct CDR3 sequences, less than 30% seen once. The TCR comes from a man aged 50 to 60 who received an inactivated influenza vaccine. This chain links TRBV4-3 with TRBJ1-1; no clear D. Sequencing was performed on CD4+ T cells sorted from PBMCs, taken more than 4 days after vaccination. The CDR3 nucleotides are TGCGCCAGCAGCCAAGAGCTCGGCACTGAAGCTTTCTTT. Its protein product is CASSQELGTEAFF.